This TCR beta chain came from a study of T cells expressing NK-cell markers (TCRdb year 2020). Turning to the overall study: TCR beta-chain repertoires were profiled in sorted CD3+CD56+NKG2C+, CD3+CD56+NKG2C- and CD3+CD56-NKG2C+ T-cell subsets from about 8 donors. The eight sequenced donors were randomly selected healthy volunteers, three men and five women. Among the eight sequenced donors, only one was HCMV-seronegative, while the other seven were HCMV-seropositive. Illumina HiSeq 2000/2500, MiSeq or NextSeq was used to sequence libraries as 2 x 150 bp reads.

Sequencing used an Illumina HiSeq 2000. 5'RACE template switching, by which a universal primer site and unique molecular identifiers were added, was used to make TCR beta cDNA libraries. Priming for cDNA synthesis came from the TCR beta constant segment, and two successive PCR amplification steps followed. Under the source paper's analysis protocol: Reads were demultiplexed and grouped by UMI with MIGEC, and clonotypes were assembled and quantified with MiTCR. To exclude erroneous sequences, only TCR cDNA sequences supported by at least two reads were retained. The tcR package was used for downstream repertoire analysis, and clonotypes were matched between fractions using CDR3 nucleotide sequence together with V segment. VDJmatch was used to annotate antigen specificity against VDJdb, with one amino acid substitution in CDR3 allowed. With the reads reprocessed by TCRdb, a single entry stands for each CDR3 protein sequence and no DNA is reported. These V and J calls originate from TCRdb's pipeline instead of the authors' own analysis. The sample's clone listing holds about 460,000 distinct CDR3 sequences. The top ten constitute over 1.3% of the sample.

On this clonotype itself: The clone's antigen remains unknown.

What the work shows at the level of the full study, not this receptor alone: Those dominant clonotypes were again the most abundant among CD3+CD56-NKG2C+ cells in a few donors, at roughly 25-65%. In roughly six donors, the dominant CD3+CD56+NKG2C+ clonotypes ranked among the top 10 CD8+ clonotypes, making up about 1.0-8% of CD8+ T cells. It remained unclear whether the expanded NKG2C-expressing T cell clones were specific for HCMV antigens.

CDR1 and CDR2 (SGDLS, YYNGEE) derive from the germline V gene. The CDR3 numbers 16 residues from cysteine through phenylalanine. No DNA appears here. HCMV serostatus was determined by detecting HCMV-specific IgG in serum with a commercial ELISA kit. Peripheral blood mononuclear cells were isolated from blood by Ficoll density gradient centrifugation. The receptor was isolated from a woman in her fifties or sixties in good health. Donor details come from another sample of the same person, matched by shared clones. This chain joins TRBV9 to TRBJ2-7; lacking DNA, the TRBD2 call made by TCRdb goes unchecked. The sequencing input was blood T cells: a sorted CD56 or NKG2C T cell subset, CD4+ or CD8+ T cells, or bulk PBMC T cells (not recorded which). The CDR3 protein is CASSVGTSGILYEQYF.